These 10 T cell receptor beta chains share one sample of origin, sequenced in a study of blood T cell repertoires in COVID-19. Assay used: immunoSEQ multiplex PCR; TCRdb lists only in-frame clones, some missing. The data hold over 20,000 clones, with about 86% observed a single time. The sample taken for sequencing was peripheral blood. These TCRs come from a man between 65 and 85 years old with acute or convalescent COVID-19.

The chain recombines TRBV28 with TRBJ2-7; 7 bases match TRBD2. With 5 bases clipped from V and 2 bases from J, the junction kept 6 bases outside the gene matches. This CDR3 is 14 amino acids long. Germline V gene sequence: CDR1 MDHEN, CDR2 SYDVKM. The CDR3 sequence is CASSRGSPTYEQYF. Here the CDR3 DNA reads TGTGCCAGCAGTCGCGGGAGCCCGACCTACGAGCAGTACTTC.

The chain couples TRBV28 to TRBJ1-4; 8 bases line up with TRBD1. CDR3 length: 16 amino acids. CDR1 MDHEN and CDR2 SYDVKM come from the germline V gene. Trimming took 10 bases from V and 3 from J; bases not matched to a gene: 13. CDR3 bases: TGTGCCACTCGATGGGGTGGGGGACAGGCTAATGAAAAACTGTTTTTT. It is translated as CATRWGGGQANEKLFF.

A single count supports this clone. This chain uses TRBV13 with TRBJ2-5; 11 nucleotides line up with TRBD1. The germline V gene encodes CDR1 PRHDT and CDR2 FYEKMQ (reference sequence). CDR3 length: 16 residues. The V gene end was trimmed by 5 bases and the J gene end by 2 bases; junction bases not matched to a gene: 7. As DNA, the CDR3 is TGTGCCAGCAGCAAAACTGGGACAGGGGGGCAAGAGACCCAGTACTTC. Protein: CASSKTGTGGQETQYF.

The CDR3 DNA reads as TGCGCCAGCAGCGCACAGGGGGCAGGGGGCACTGAAGCTTTCTTT. This gives the protein CASSAQGAGGTEAFF. The chain couples TRBV5-1 to TRBJ1-1, with 9 positions matching TRBD1. This CDR3 contains 15 residues. Germline V gene sequence: CDR1 SGHRS, CDR2 YFSETQ. V lost 4 bases, J lost 4 bases, and 8 bases stayed unmatched.

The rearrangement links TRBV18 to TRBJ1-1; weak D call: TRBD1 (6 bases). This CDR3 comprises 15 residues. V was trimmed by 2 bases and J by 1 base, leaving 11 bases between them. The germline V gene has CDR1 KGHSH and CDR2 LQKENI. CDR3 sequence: CASSPRGKGNTEAFF. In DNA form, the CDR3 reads TGTGCCAGCTCACCAAGGGGGAAGGGGAACACTGAAGCTTTCTTT.

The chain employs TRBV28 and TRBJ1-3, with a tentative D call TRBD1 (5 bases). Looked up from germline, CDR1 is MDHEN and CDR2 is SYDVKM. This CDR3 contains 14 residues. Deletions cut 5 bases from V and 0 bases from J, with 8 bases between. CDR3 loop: CASSSRVSGNTIYF. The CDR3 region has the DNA TGTGCCAGCAGTAGCAGGGTCTCTGGAAACACCATATATTTT.

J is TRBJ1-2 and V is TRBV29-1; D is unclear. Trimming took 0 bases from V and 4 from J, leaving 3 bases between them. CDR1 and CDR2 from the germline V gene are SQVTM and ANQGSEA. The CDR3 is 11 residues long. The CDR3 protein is CSVEDLYGYTF. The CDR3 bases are TGCAGCGTTGAAGATCTCTATGGCTACACCTTC.

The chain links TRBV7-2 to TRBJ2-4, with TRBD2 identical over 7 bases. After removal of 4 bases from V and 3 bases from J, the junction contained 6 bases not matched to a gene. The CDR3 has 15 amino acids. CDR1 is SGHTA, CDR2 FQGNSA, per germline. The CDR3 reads CASSSLGGVKNIQYF. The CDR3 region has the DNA TGTGCCAGCAGCTCCTTGGGGGGGGTCAAAAACATTCAGTACTTC.

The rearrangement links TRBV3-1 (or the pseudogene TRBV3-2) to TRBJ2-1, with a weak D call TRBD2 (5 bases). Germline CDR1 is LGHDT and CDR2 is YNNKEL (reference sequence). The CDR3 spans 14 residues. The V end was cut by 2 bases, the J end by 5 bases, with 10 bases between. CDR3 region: CASSQYEGNNEQFF. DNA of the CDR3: TGTGCCAGCAGCCAATACGAGGGAAACAATGAGCAGTTCTTC.

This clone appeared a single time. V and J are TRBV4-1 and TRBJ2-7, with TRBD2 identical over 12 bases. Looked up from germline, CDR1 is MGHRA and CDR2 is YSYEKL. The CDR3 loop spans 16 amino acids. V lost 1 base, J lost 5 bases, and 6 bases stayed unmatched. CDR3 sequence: CASSQGRLAGENEQYF. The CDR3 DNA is TGCGCCAGCAGCCAAGGGCGACTAGCGGGAGAGAACGAGCAGTACTTC.